The sequence of this T cell receptor beta chain was determined in a study of T-cell reconstitution after alpha-beta-depleted transplantation in children. Overall study findings and caveats: Newly generated T cells supplied most T-cell counts and diversity one year post-transplant. The origin of alpha-beta T cells about two months after transplant was reportedly several hundred expanded graft clones. The study traced high day-60 TCRbeta diversity in some patients to surviving recipient T cells and thymic progenitors.

The junction had 1 base not matched to a gene; V was cut back by 3 bases and J by 6 bases. The CDR3 is 15 residues long. CDR1 and CDR2 from the germline V gene are SGHTA and FQGNSA. The sample holds many counts of this clonotype. The target antigen is unknown. For TCRbeta, the library was prepared with unique molecular identifiers. TCRdb re-derived calls from the PCR reads in MiXCR, one entry per CDR3 protein. The table shows over 150,000 distinct CDR3 sequences, with 5.5% to 7% occurring only once. This TCR came from a boy younger than 10 with acute lymphoblastic leukemia, due to receive a stem cell transplant. The J gene is TRBJ2-1, the V gene TRBV7-2, with 14 bases fitting TRBD2. Sample: PBMCs, taken before TCRalphabeta/CD19-depleted stem cell transplant. The CDR3 is CASSLTSGRANEQFF. The CDR3 region has the DNA TGTGCCAGCAGCTTGACTAGCGGGAGGGCCAATGAGCAGTTCTTC.